This TCR beta chain was retrieved from a study of cytomegalovirus exposure and HLA in healthy donors. Whole-study results and caveats: Cytomegalovirus status was reportedly diagnosed by the classifier with high specificity and sensitivity.

V was pared by 3 bases and J by 3 bases, with 7 bases of the junction left unmatched. Looked up from germline, CDR1 is SEHNR and CDR2 is FQNEAQ (reference sequence). The CDR3 consists of 15 residues. Here immunoSEQ multiplex PCR was the method, and the copy in TCRdb shows in-frame clones only, minus some. The sample consists of 65,000 to 95,000 clones, 85% to 95% of them appearing once. A note on this clone: Antigen: not known.

The clonotype comes from a young man in good health and CMV-seronegative. What was sequenced was PBMCs. The chain carries TRBV7-9 and TRBJ2-7; TRBD1 agrees at 8 bases. CDR3 sequence reads: CASSFQGAPGYEQYF. CDR3 nucleotides: TGTGCCAGCAGCTTCCAGGGGGCGCCCGGCTACGAGCAGTACTTC.